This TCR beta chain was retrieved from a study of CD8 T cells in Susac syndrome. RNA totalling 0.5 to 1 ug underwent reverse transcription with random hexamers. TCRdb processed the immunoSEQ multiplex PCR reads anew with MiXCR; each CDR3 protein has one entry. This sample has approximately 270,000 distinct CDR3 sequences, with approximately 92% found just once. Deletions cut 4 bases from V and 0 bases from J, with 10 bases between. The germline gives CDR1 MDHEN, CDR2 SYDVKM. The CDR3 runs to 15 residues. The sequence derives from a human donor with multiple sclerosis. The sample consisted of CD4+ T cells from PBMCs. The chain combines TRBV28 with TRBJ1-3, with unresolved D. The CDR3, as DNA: TGTGCCAGCAGTTCGCTCCAGACCTCTGGAAACACCATATATTTT. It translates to CASSSLQTSGNTIYF.